This TCR beta chain originates from a study of CD8+ T cells in alopecia areata. Turning to the study itself: For the treated group, dosing was oral tofacitinib at 5 to 10 mg twice daily.

As to this clone: The antigen remains unidentified.

Researchers gathered lesional scalp punch biopsies and peripheral blood from patients with alopecia areata. cDNA serving as the sequencing template came from extracted, reverse transcribed RNA. Here immunoSEQ multiplex PCR was the method, and the copy in TCRdb shows in-frame clones only, minus some. The table includes roughly 250,000 clones, less than 80% detected once. The germline V and J ends were trimmed by 5 bases and 7 bases, with 11 bases remaining between them. CDR1 SGHAT and CDR2 FQDESV come from the germline V gene (reference sequence). This CDR3 is built from 13 residues. Study-level findings and limits: Clonality in lesional scalp, especially alopecia totalis/universalis, exceeded that of normal scalp. Clarity of TCR sharing across patients fell short of that in mice, possibly HLA-related.

The clonotype was recovered from a human donor with alopecia areata. This material consisted of CD4+ T cells sorted from blood, taken at week 0. This chain links TRBV11-1 with TRBJ1-4; the D is unclear. The CDR3 region is CASSGHRGEKLFF. In DNA form, the CDR3 reads TGTGCCAGCAGCGGCCACCGGGGTGAAAAACTGTTTTTT.